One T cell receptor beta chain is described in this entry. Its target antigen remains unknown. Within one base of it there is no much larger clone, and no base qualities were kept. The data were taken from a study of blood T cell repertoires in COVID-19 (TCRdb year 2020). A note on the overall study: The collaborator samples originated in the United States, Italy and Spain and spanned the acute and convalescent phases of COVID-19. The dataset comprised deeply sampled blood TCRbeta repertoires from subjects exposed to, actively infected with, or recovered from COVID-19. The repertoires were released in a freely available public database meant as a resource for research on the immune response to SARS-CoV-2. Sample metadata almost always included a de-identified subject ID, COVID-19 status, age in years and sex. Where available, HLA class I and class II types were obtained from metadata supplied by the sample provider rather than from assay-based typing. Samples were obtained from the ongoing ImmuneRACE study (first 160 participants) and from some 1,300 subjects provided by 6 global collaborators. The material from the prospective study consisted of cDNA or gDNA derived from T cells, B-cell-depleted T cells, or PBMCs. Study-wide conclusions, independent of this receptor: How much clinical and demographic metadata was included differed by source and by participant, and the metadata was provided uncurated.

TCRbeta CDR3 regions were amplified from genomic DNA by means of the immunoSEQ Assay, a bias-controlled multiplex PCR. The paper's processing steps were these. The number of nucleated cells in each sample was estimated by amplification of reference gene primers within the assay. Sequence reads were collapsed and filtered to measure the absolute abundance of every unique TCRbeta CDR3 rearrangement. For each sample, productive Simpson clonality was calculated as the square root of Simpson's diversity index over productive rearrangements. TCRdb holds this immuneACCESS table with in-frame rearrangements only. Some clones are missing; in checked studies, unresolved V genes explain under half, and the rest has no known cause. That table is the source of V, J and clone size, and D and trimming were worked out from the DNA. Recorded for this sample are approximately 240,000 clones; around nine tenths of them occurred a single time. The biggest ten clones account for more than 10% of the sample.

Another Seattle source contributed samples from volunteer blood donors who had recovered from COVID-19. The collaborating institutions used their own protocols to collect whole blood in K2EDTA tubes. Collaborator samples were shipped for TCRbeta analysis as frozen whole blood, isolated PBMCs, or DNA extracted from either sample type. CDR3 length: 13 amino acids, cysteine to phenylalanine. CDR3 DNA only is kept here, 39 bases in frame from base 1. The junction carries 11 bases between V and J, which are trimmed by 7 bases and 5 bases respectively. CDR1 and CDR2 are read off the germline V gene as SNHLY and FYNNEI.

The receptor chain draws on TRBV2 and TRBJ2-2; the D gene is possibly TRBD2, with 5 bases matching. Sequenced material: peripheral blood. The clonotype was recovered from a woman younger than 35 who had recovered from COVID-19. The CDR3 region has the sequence CASNRLATGELFF. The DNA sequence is TGTGCCAGCAATCGGCTAGCAACCGGGGAGCTGTTTTTT.